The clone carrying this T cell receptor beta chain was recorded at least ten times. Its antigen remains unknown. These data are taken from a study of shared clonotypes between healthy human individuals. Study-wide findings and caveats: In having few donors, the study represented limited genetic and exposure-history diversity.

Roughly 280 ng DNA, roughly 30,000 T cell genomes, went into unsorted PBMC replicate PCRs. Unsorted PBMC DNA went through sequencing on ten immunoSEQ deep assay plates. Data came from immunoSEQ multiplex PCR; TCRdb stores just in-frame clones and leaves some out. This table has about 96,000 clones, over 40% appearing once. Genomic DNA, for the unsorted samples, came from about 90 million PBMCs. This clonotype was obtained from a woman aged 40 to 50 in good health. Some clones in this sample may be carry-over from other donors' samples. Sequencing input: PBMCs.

CDR3 sequence: CAWSVPVRGDGYTF. Here the CDR3 DNA reads TGTGCCTGGAGTGTACCCGTCAGGGGGGATGGCTACACCTTC. The chain recombines TRBV30 with TRBJ1-2, with 7 nucleotides matching TRBD1. The CDR3 sequence is 14 residues long. V lost 0 bases and J lost 6; bases outside the gene matches: 7. Germline-derived CDR1 and CDR2 are GTSNPN and SVGIG (reference sequence).